Included here is one T cell receptor beta chain sequence, with context. This entry is derived from a study of blood T cell repertoires in COVID-19. In the original analysis: Estimated nucleated cell counts came from reference gene primer amplification. Sequencing used immunoSEQ multiplex PCR; TCRdb keeps in-frame clones, though not all of them. The D gene and trimming were derived from the DNA, and the V and J assignments and clone size from that table. The profile shows over 130,000 clones, approximately 84% of them singletons. This CDR3 is built from 18 residues. Germline CDR1 and CDR2: LGHDT and YNNKEL (reference sequence). After removal of 0 bases from V and 1 base from J, the junction contained 11 bases not matched to a gene.

The receptor comes from a woman in her forties or fifties with acute COVID-19. What was sequenced was PBMCs or T cells enriched from blood (not recorded which). V gene TRBV3-1 (or the pseudogene TRBV3-2) combines with J gene TRBJ2-5; 7 bases line up with TRBD2. CDR3 sequence: CASSQDTHSGTCQETQYF. The CDR3 coding sequence is TGTGCCAGCAGCCAAGACACCCACAGCGGGACCTGCCAAGAGACCCAGTACTTC.